This T cell receptor beta chain was identified in a study of cytomegalovirus exposure and HLA in healthy donors. 60 Vbeta and 13 Jbeta primers were used in PCR. Repertoires were generated with immunoSEQ multiplex PCR, while TCRdb's copy carries only in-frame clones and drops some. The sample includes around 150,000 clones, approximately 79% of them seen just once. Remarks on this clone: The antigen remains undetermined.

Study-level points and caveats: There were reportedly fewer N-insertions in an Asian-associated ancestry cluster than the roughly 670-donor mean, in a later analysis. The listing of roughly 160 TCR beta chains classed them as cytomegalovirus-associated. Later examination showed HLA-associated TCR beta chains had greater clonal expansion than equally common others.

Sequenced: PBMCs. The receptor comes from a male donor in good health and CMV-seronegative.

The CDR3 region has the DNA TGTGCCAGCAGTCGAGACACAGGGGGAAGTCAGCCCCAGCATTTT. It specifies CASSRDTGGSQPQHF. This rearrangement joins TRBV7-6 to TRBJ1-5, with 8 bases identical to TRBD1. V was pared by 6 bases and J by 6 bases, with 10 bases of the junction left unmatched. The CDR3 has 15 amino acids. Germline loops: CDR1 SGHVS, CDR2 FNYEAQ.